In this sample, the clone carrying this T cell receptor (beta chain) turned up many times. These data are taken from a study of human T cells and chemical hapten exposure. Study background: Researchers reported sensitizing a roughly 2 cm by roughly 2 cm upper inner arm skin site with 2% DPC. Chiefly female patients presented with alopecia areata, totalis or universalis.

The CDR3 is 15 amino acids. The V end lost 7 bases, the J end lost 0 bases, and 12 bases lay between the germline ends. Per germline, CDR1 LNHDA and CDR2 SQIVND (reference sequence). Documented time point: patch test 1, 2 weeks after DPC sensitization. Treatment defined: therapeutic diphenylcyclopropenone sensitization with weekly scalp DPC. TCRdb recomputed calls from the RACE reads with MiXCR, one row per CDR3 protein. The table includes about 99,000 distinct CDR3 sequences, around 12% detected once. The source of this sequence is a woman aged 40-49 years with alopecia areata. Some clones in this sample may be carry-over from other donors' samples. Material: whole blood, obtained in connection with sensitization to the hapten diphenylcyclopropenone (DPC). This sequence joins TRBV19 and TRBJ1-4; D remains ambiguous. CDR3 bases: TGTGCCAGTACGCGAGCTCCGGCAACTAATGAAAAACTGTTTTTT. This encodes CASTRAPATNEKLFF.